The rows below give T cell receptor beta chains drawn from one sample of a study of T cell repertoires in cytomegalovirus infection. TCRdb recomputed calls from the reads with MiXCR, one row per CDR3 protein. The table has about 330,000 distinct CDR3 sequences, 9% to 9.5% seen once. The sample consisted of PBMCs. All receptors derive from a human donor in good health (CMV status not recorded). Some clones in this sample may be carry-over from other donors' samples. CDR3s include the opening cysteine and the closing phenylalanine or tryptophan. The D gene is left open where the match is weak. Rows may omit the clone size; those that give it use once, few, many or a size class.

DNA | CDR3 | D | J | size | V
TGTGCCAGCAGCCCCGTGGGCGGGAACACTTACGAGCAGTACTTC | CASSPVGGNTYEQYF | NA | TRBJ2-7 | many | TRBV7-2
TGTGCCAGCAGTTACGGAGGGGCCAAAAACATTCAGTACTTC | CASSYGGAKNIQYF | NA | TRBJ2-4 | NA | TRBV6-5
TGTGCCAGCAGCCCAGGCGGTTCTAAGTCCCTCCACTTT | CASSPGGSKSLHF | NA | TRBJ1-6 | few | TRBV7-2
TGCGCCAGCAGCCTCCTACCACTAGCGGGAGGGCCCAACACCGGGGAGCTGTTTTTT | CASSLLPLAGGPNTGELFF | TRBD2 | TRBJ2-2 | many | TRBV4-3
TGCAGTGCTAGAGGGCTCTACGAGCAGTACTTC | CSARGLYEQYF | NA | TRBJ2-7 | few | TRBV20-1
TGTGCCAGCAGTTACTCTTCGAGCTCCTATAATTCACCCCTCCACTTT | CASSYSSSSYNSPLHF | NA | TRBJ1-6 | NA | TRBV6-6
TGTGCCAGCAGCAAGACAGGGCGAGAGACTGAAGCTTTCTTT | CASSKTGRETEAFF | TRBD1 | TRBJ1-1 | NA | TRBV11-1
TGCAGTGCTAGAGACCCCGACGGTACTCGTAATCAGCCCCAGCATTTT | CSARDPDGTRNQPQHF | NA | TRBJ1-5 | few | TRBV20-1
TGTGCCAGCAGGGAGGTTAATGGAAACACCATATATTTT | CASREVNGNTIYF | NA | TRBJ1-3 | few | TRBV28
TGTGCCATCGCCGGGACTATGAACACTGAAGCTTTCTTT | CAIAGTMNTEAFF | NA | TRBJ1-1 | NA | TRBV10-3
TGTGCCAGCAGTCCCGGGACAGTATATCAGCCCCAGCATTTT | CASSPGTVYQPQHF | TRBD1 | TRBJ1-5 | NA | TRBV28
TGTGCCAGCAGTTTCACATCGAACACTGAAGCTTTCTTT | CASSFTSNTEAFF | NA | TRBJ1-1 | NA | TRBV6-9
TGTGCCAGCAGCCAAACTAGCGGGGTTCAAGAGACCCAGTACTTC | CASSQTSGVQETQYF | TRBD2 | TRBJ2-5 | few | TRBV7-2
TGTGCCAGCAGAATTAGCGGGTACGCGAACACCGGGGAGCTGTTTTTT | CASRISGYANTGELFF | TRBD2 | TRBJ2-2 | few | TRBV27
TGTGCCAGCAGTTTAGATGTCGGGTTTACCTACGAGCAGTACTTC | CASSLDVGFTYEQYF | NA | TRBJ2-7 | many | TRBV12-3/TRBV12-4
TGTGCCACCATGGACAGTGGCAATCAGCCCCAGCATTTT | CATMDSGNQPQHF | NA | TRBJ1-5 | few | TRBV15
TGTGCCACCACCACGGCAGGGGGACTTGTAGGCTACACCTTC | CATTTAGGLVGYTF | TRBD1 | TRBJ1-2 | NA | TRBV28
TGTGCCAGCAGCCCTAACAGGATAGGGACTGGGGCCAACGTCCTGACTTTC | CASSPNRIGTGANVLTF | NA | TRBJ2-6 | many | TRBV11-2
TGTGCCAGCACCCCGACTGCCCCTGGCTCTGGGGCCAACGTCCTGACTTTC | CASTPTAPGSGANVLTF | NA | TRBJ2-6 | many | TRBV7-6
TGTGCCAGCAGCCAACCTAGCGGTCCGCAGTATTTT | CASSQPSGPQYF | TRBD2 | TRBJ2-3 | many | TRBV11-3
TGTGCCAGCAGCTTAGTTCTGTCCCAGGGGAGATCGTACACTGAAGCTTTCTTT | CASSLVLSQGRSYTEAFF | NA | TRBJ1-1 | many | TRBV7-8
TGTGCCAGCAGCGACCATCCGGCCTATGGCTACACCTTC | CASSDHPAYGYTF | NA | TRBJ1-2 | NA | TRBV7-9
TGTGCCAGTAGTAAGGCGGGATCCACAGATACGCAGTATTTT | CASSKAGSTDTQYF | NA | TRBJ2-3 | few | TRBV19
TGTGCCAGCAGTACAGCGGGACACCCCACAAACACCATATATTTT | CASSTAGHPTNTIYF | NA | TRBJ1-3 | few | TRBV7-9
TGTGCCAGCAGGCGGGGGAGGGAATACGAGCAGTACTTC | CASRRGREYEQYF | TRBD2 | TRBJ2-7 | few | TRBV25-1
TGTGCCAGCAGTTCCTTAGCGGGTAACTCCTACGAGCAGTACTTC | CASSSLAGNSYEQYF | TRBD2 | TRBJ2-7 | few | TRBV28
TGTGCCAGCAGCTTCGACAGAAACTATGGCTACACCTTC | CASSFDRNYGYTF | NA | TRBJ1-2 | many | TRBV7-2
TGTGCCAGCAGTGAAGGCAGGCCCTCCTACGAGCAGTACTTC | CASSEGRPSYEQYF | NA | TRBJ2-7 | few | TRBV2
TGTGCCAGCAGCCTTCGGGCCCTTAGCACAGATACGCAGTATTTT | CASSLRALSTDTQYF | NA | TRBJ2-3 | many | TRBV7-2
TGTGCCAGCAGCTTAGGACCCCCGGGCTACAATGAGCAGTTCTTC | CASSLGPPGYNEQFF | NA | TRBJ2-1 | many | TRBV7-2
TGCGCCAGCAGCCAAGACGCAGCGGGAGATTTAGAGACCCAGTACTTC | CASSQDAAGDLETQYF | TRBD2 | TRBJ2-5 | many | TRBV4-3
TGTGCCAGCAGTGAAGCGCTTGGGCAGGCCCGATACGAGCAGTACTTC | CASSEALGQARYEQYF | NA | TRBJ2-7 | NA | TRBV2
TGTGCCAGCACGGCCGACCAAGAGACCCAGTACTTC | CASTADQETQYF | NA | TRBJ2-5 | NA | TRBV6-1
TGTGCCAGCAGCTCCTATGGTGGCTTCGGATACGAGCAGTACTTC | CASSSYGGFGYEQYF | NA | TRBJ2-7 | many | TRBV7-2
TGTGCCAGCAGCAAGTTAGCGATCGTTACAGATACGCAGTATTTT | CASSKLAIVTDTQYF | NA | TRBJ2-3 | NA | TRBV7-6
TGTGCCAGCAGCTTAGCGAGACAGGTAGGGAATGAGCAGTTCTTC | CASSLARQVGNEQFF | NA | TRBJ2-1 | many | TRBV7-2
TGTGCCAGCAGCCACATACTAGCGGGGGGCCAATCGAACACCGGGGAGCTGTTTTTT | CASSHILAGGQSNTGELFF | TRBD2 | TRBJ2-2 | NA | TRBV4-2
TGTGCCAGCAGCTTCAGTCTAGGCGAGTCCTACGAGCAGTACTTC | CASSFSLGESYEQYF | NA | TRBJ2-7 | many | TRBV7-9
TGTGCCAGCTCACCACCATCATCAGGGACTATGCAGTATTTT | CASSPPSSGTMQYF | TRBD2 | TRBJ2-3 | NA | TRBV18
TGTGCCAGCAGCCGCGGGAGCGGGAGGGAGGGAGATACGCAGTATTTT | CASSRGSGREGDTQYF | TRBD2 | TRBJ2-3 | many | TRBV7-3
TGTGCCAGCAGCTTCGACAGGGAAAGCTACACCTTC | CASSFDRESYTF | TRBD1 | TRBJ1-2 | few | TRBV6-6
TGTGCCAGCAGCCCCTGGGCGGAGTACAATGAGCAGTTCTTC | CASSPWAEYNEQFF | NA | TRBJ2-1 | many | TRBV28
TGTGCCAGCAGCTTAGAGGGTGGCGGAACTTACGAGCAGTACTTC | CASSLEGGGTYEQYF | NA | TRBJ2-7 | NA | TRBV7-6
TGTGCCAGCAGACCCCGACAGGGTTGGAGCGGGAGGGCCCCAGATACGCAGTATTTT | CASRPRQGWSGRAPDTQYF | TRBD2 | TRBJ2-3 | NA | TRBV7-9
TGTGCCAGCAGTTTTCTTACAGGGGGCAATGAGCAGTTCTTC | CASSFLTGGNEQFF | TRBD1 | TRBJ2-1 | many | TRBV12-3/TRBV12-4
TGCGCCAGCAGCCAAGAGGTTCGGGGGGACTACGAGCAGTACTTC | CASSQEVRGDYEQYF | TRBD2 | TRBJ2-7 | few | TRBV4-3
TGTGCCAGCAGTTATGCAGGGCTGAACACCGGGGAGCTGTTTTTT | CASSYAGLNTGELFF | NA | TRBJ2-2 | many | TRBV6-1
TGTGCCAGCAGTTCGGCGACAGGGCTTTACTCTGGAAACACCATATATTTT | CASSSATGLYSGNTIYF | TRBD1 | TRBJ1-3 | many | TRBV28
TGTGCCAGCAGCCAAGGGCTGGCCTATGGCTACACCTTC | CASSQGLAYGYTF | NA | TRBJ1-2 | few | TRBV4-2
TGCGCCAGCAGCCAACCCCCAGGGGGTAAATCCTACAATGAGCAGTTCTTC | CASSQPPGGKSYNEQFF | TRBD1 | TRBJ2-1 | many | TRBV4-1
TGTGCCAGCAGTTTGTATAAGGGACATACTAACACTGAAGCTTTCTTT | CASSLYKGHTNTEAFF | NA | TRBJ1-1 | many | TRBV27
TGTGCCAGCAGCGCCCCAGGGGGGCTGAGCTCCTACGAGCAGTACTTC | CASSAPGGLSSYEQYF | NA | TRBJ2-7 | many | TRBV7-2
TGTGCCAGCAGCTTTGGCAGACGATACGAGCAGTACTTC | CASSFGRRYEQYF | NA | TRBJ2-7 | few | TRBV5-5
TGTGCCAGCAGTTCCCACCTGACAACTAGCACAGATACGCAGTATTTT | CASSSHLTTSTDTQYF | NA | TRBJ2-3 | many | TRBV12-3/TRBV12-4
TGTGCCAGCCACGGTCGCAATCAGCCCCAGCATTTT | CASHGRNQPQHF | NA | TRBJ1-5 | many | TRBV19
TGTGCCAGCAGCTTAGCGACCCTGGGAGAGCAGTACTTC | CASSLATLGEQYF | NA | TRBJ2-7 | NA | TRBV7-2
TGCGCCAGCAGCCAAGAGCAGCGGGCCACAGATACGCAGTATTTT | CASSQEQRATDTQYF | NA | TRBJ2-3 | many | TRBV4-1